One and the same sample provided the 21 T cell receptor beta chains below, sequenced in a study of regulatory T cells in long-lasting Graves disease. CDR3 regions were amplified by Arm-PCR using iRepertoire HTBI primers to build TCR beta libraries. TCRdb analysed the multiplex PCR reads with MiXCR anew, one entry per CDR3 protein. The data contain hundreds of thousands of distinct CDR3 sequences, 21% of them singletons. Time point noted: persistent/refractory GD, antithyroid drugs over 5 years with positive TRAb. Scientists built the TCR library using RNA that was extracted from PBMCs. Sequences were derived from peripheral blood mononuclear cells (PBMCs), sampled when the disease was refractory, from a patient treated with antithyroid drugs. These receptors came from a female donor with Graves disease.

The CDR3 bases are TGTGCCAGCAGTCCTGGACAGGGATCGGTCGAGCAGTACTTC. It codes for CASSPGQGSVEQYF. This chain uses TRBV6-1 with TRBJ2-7; TRBD1 agrees at 8 bases. There are 14 residues in the CDR3. V lost 5 bases to trimming and J lost 6 bases; unmatched junction nucleotides: 9. Germline V CDR1 and CDR2: MNHNS, SASEGT.

This clonotype was recorded many times. This sequence joins TRBV12-3 or TRBV12-4 and TRBJ2-5, with 11 positions matching TRBD1. The CDR3 runs to 15 residues. The V and J ends lost 6 bases and 5 bases, in that order; junction bases with no gene match: 8. The CDR3 here is CASRSGQGGGETQYF. The CDR3 coding sequence is TGTGCCAGCAGATCGGGACAGGGGGGTGGTGAGACCCAGTACTTC.

This clonotype appeared many times. The rearrangement links TRBV2 to TRBJ2-7; 9 positions agree with TRBD1. The CDR3 extends over 13 amino acids. The germline CDR1 and CDR2 sequences are SNHLY and FYNNEI. V shed 8 bases, J shed 4 bases, and the junction held 6 bases outside the gene matches. The CDR3 is CASQDRGGYEQYF. CDR3 bases: TGTGCCAGCCAGGACAGGGGAGGGTACGAGCAGTACTTC.

The sample holds a few counts of this clonotype. The chain employs TRBV18 and TRBJ2-3; 8 bases are shared with TRBD2. CDR3 length: 15 amino acids. V lost 3 bases and J lost 8; bases outside the gene matches: 10. Germline V CDR1 and CDR2: KGHSH, LQKENI. In DNA form, the CDR3 reads TGTGCCAGCTCACCCCAACTAGAAGCGGGAGTTACGCAGTATTTT. Translated: CASSPQLEAGVTQYF.

The chain recombines TRBV3-1 with TRBJ2-7; the D gene is possibly TRBD1 (6 bases). V dropped 5 bases and J dropped 2 bases, with 16 bases sitting between them. CDR3 length: 15 amino acids. Germline V CDR1 and CDR2: LGHDT, YNNKEL (reference sequence). CDR3 sequence reads: CASSAEGGHPYEQYF. The CDR3 DNA is TGTGCCAGCAGCGCCGAAGGGGGACACCCCTACGAGCAGTACTTC.

The V call is TRBV5-1, the J call TRBJ1-1; 12 bases agree with TRBD1. The CDR3 contains 15 residues. Germline lookup yields CDR1 SGHRS and CDR2 YFSETQ. With 4 bases clipped from V and 1 base from J, the junction kept 2 bases outside the gene matches. CDR3 residues: CASSTGQGANTEAFF. The DNA for the CDR3 is TGCGCCAGCAGCACGGGACAGGGGGCGAACACTGAAGCTTTCTTT.

This clonotype is a singleton in its sample. The chain employs TRBV20-1 and TRBJ2-3; 12 bases match TRBD2. Losses at the gene ends were 6 bases for V and 4 bases for J; bases not matched to a gene: 5. Per the germline V gene, CDR1 is DFQATT and CDR2 is SNEGSKA (reference sequence). The CDR3 has 14 amino acids. Written as DNA, the CDR3 is TGCAGTGCCCTCCTAGCGGGAGGGTCAGATACGCAGTATTTT. Its translation: CSALLAGGSDTQYF.

The CDR3 protein is CASSPTGMEVYETQYF. CDR3 coding DNA: TGTGCCAGCAGCCCGACAGGGATGGAAGTATACGAGACCCAGTACTTC. The chain is built from TRBV5-5 and TRBJ2-5, with 7 bases fitting TRBD1. V was pared by 4 bases and J by 5 bases, with 14 bases of the junction left unmatched. Germline CDR1 SGHKS, CDR2 YYEKEE (reference sequence). The CDR3 contains 16 residues.

The chain has TRBV20-1 and TRBJ1-3; D is uncertain. Trimming shortened V by 3 bases and J by 0 bases, and 9 bases separated the two germline ends. CDR3 length: 14 residues. Per germline, CDR1 DFQATT and CDR2 SNEGSKA (reference sequence). The CDR3 loop reads CSARPAGSGNTIYF. CDR3 nucleotide sequence: TGCAGTGCTAGGCCGGCGGGCTCTGGAAACACCATATATTTT.

The CDR3 nucleotides read TGTGCCAGCAGCCAAGACGGTACAGGGAGGAATGAAAAACTGTTTTTT. Translated, it gives CASSQDGTGRNEKLFF. This chain links TRBV14 with TRBJ1-4; possibly TRBD1 for D (6 bases). There are 16 residues in the CDR3. V dropped 0 bases and J dropped 5 bases, with 13 bases sitting between them. Germline CDR1 and CDR2: SGHDN and FVKESK.

There are many counts of this clonotype. V usage is TRBV2 and J usage is TRBJ1-1; D call uncertain. Trimming left V 9 bases short and J 4 bases short, with 9 bases between. Germline values: CDR1 SNHLY, CDR2 FYNNEI. There are 11 residues in the CDR3. The CDR3 loop is CARRDGTEAFF. DNA of the CDR3: TGTGCCAGGCGAGATGGCACTGAAGCTTTCTTT.

This clonotype was seen repeatedly, ten times or more. The chain uses TRBV20-1 and TRBJ1-1; the match to TRBD1 covers 8 bases. Germline V gene sequence: CDR1 DFQATT, CDR2 SNEGSKA (reference sequence). After removal of 7 bases from V and 4 bases from J, the junction contained 2 bases not matched to a gene. This CDR3 region has 11 residues. CDR3 amino acids: CSGTGGTEAFF. CDR3 nucleotides: TGCAGTGGTACAGGGGGCACTGAAGCTTTCTTT.

The gene calls are TRBV24-1 and TRBJ2-7; maybe TRBD2 (5 bases). TRBJ2-5 explains the end of the DNA better; the J call may be wrong. Germline assignment: CDR1 KGHDR and CDR2 SFDVKD. The CDR3 length is 16 residues. The CDR3 here is CATSDPTSPDSETQYF. CDR3 in DNA: TGTGCCACCAGTGATCCCACTTCCCCGGACTCAGAGACCCAGTACTTC.

This clonotype was observed many times. V gene TRBV25-1 combines with J gene TRBJ1-1; no clear D gene. This CDR3 has 12 residues. The germline gives CDR1 MGHDK, CDR2 SYGVNS. Trimming removed 4 bases at V and 8 bases at J, with 11 bases between. Here the CDR3 DNA reads TGTGCCAGCAGTGTATCGGGATTCGAAGCTTTCTTT. This gives the protein CASSVSGFEAFF.

The chain recombines TRBV30 with TRBJ2-7; D gene uncertain. V lost 5 bases and J 4 bases, leaving 12 bases between the germline ends. This CDR3 is built from 12 residues. From germline, CDR1 is GTSNPN and CDR2 SVGIG (reference sequence). The CDR3 bases are TGTGCCTGGGCCTCGGATGGGTACGAGCAGTACTTC. Translation gives CAWASDGYEQYF.

The genes are TRBV11-2 and TRBJ2-1; D remains unclear. CDR1 and CDR2 (germline): SGHAT, FQNNGV. Trimming left V 3 bases short and J 5 bases short, with 14 bases between. The CDR3 loop spans 15 amino acids. CDR3 protein: CASSFYAADHNEQFF. The DNA for the CDR3 is TGTGCCAGCAGCTTCTATGCGGCGGACCACAATGAGCAGTTCTTC.

This clonotype was observed many times. The V and J genes are TRBV2 and TRBJ2-7, with TRBD2 matching 11 bases. CDR1 and CDR2 (germline): SNHLY, FYNNEI. J gave up 2 bases and V 10 bases, and 10 bases lay outside the gene matches. CDR3 size: 15 residues. In DNA, the CDR3 is TGTGCCATTGTAACGACTAGCGGGGAGACCTACGAGCAGTACTTC. The encoded protein is CAIVTTSGETYEQYF. The whole variable domain, filled in from reference TRBV2 and TRBJ2-7, reads EPEVTQTPSHQVTQMGQEVILRCVPISNHLYFYWYRQILGQKVEFLVSFYNNEISEKSEIFDDQFSVERPDGSNFTLKIRSTKLEDSAMYFCAIVTTSGETYEQYFGPGTRLTVT.

This clonotype was observed a handful of times. This rearrangement joins TRBV20-1 to TRBJ2-2; a weak D match, TRBD2 (6 bases). Per germline, CDR1 DFQATT and CDR2 SNEGSKA (reference sequence). Between the trimmed V and J ends, which lost 0 bases and 1 base, there was a span of 9 bases. This CDR3 is 15 amino acids long. The CDR3 bases are TGCAGTGCTAGAGACGGGACTCGGAACACCGGGGAGCTGTTTTTT. Protein: CSARDGTRNTGELFF.

This chain joins TRBV4-2 and TRBJ2-7; unclear D gene. Looked up from germline, CDR1 is LGHNA and CDR2 is YNFKEQ. The V gene lost 4 bases and the J gene lost 2 bases, with 12 bases spanning the gap. CDR3 length: 14 residues. CDR3 DNA sequence: TGTGCCAGCAGCCCTCTCGAGAACACCTACGAGCAGTACTTC. Protein: CASSPLENTYEQYF.

This clonotype showed up many times. The chain links TRBV2 to TRBJ1-4, with D possibly matching TRBD1 (5 bases). V was pared by 7 bases and J by 6 bases, with 15 bases between. Germline-derived CDR1 and CDR2 are SNHLY and FYNNEI. The CDR3 covers 14 residues. The CDR3 loop is CASKDTGADEKLFF. The CDR3, as DNA: TGTGCCAGCAAGGACACCGGTGCGGATGAAAAACTGTTTTTT.

V and J are TRBV19 and TRBJ2-2, with TRBD1 matching over 9 bases. The J segment lost 7 bases and the V segment lost 10 bases, leaving 10 bases of the junction unmatched. Germline lookup yields CDR1 LNHDA and CDR2 SQIVND (reference sequence). The CDR3 runs to 14 residues. The CDR3 bases are TGTGCCACCCGATCGGACAGGGGCGGCGGGGAGCTGTTTTTT. It yields the protein CATRSDRGGGELFF.